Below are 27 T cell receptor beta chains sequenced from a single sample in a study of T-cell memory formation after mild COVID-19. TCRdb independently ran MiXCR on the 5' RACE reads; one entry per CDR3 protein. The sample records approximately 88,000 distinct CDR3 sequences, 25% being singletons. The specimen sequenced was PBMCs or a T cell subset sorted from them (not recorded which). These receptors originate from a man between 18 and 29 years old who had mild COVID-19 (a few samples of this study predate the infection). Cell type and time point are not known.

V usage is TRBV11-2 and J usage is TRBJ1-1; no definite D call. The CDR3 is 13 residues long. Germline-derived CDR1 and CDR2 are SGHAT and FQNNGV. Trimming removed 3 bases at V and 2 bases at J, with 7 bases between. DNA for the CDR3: TGTGCCAGCAGCTTGTGGTCAAACACTGAAGCTTTCTTT. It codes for CASSLWSNTEAFF.

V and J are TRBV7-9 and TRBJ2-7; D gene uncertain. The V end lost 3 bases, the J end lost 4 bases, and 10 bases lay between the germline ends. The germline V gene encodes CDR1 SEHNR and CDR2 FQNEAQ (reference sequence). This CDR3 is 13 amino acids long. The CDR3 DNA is TGTGCCAGCAGCTTGGCCGGGCCTTACGAGCAGTACGTC. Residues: CASSLAGPYEQYV.

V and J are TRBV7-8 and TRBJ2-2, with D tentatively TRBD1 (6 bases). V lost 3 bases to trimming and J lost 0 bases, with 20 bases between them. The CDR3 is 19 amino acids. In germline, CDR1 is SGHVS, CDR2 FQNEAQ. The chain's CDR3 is CASSFPDAGVGTNTGELFF. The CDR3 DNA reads TGTGCCAGCAGCTTTCCCGACGCAGGGGTTGGTACGAACACCGGGGAGCTGTTTTTT. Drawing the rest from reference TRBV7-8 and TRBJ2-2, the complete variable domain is GAGVSQSPRYKVAKRGQDVALRCDPISGHVSLFWYQQALGQGPEFLTYFQNEAQLDKSGLPSDRFFAERPEGSVSTLKIQRTQQEDSAVYLCASSFPDAGVGTNTGELFFGEGSRLTVL.

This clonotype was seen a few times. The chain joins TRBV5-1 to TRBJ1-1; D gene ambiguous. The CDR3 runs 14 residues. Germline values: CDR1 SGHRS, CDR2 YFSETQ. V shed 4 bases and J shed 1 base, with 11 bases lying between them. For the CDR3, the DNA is TGCGCCAGCAGCGGGGAGAACTGGAACACTGAAGCTTTCTTT. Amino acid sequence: CASSGENWNTEAFF.

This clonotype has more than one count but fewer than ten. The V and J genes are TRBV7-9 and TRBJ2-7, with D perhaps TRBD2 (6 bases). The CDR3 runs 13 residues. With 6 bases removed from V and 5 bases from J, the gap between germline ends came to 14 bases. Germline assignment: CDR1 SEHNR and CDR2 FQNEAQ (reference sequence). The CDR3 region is CASRREWGDEQYF. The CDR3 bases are TGTGCCAGCAGACGAGAATGGGGGGACGAGCAGTACTTC. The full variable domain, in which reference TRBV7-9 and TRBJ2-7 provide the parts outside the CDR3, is DTGVSQNPRHKITKRGQNVTFRCDPISEHNRLYWYRQTLGQGPEFLTYFQNEAQLEKSRLLSDRFSAERPKGSFSTLEIQRTEQGDSAMYLCASRREWGDEQYFGPGTRLTVT.

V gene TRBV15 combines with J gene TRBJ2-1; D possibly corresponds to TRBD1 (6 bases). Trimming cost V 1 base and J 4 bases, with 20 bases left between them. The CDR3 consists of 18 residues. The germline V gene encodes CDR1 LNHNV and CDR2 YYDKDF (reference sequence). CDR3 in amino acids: CATSRARTVLTGYNEQFF. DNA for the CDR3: TGTGCCACCAGCAGAGCCCGGACAGTCCTGACCGGATACAATGAGCAGTTCTTC.

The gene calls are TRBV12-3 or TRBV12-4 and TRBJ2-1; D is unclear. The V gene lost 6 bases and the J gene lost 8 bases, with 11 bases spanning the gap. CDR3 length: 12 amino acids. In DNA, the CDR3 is TGTGCCAGCAGCCTTCCTCGAGATGAGCAGTTCTTC. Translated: CASSLPRDEQFF.

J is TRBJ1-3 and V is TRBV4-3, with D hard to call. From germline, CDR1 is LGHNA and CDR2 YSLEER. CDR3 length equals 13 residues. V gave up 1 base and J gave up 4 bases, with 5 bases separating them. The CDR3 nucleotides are TGCGCCAGCAGCCAAGTCGCAGGAAACACCATATATTTT. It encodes CASSQVAGNTIYF.

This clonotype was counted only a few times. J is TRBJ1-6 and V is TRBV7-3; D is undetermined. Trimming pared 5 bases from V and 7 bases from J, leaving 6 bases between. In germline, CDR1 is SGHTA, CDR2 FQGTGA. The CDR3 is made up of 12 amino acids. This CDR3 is CASSLLNSPLHF. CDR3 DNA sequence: TGTGCCAGCAGCCTACTGAATTCACCCCTCCACTTT.

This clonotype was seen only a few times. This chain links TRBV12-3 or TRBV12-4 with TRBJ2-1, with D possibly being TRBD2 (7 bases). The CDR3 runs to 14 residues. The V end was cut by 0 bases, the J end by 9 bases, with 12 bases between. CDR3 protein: CASSLAGGPAEQFF. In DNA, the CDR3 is TGTGCCAGCAGTTTAGCGGGGGGGCCGGCTGAGCAGTTCTTC.

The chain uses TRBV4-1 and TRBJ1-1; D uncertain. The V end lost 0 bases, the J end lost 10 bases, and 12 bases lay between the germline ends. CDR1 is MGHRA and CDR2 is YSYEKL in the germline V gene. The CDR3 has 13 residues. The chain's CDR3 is CASSQDSRVAAFF. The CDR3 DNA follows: TGCGCCAGCAGCCAAGATTCGCGGGTAGCAGCTTTCTTT.

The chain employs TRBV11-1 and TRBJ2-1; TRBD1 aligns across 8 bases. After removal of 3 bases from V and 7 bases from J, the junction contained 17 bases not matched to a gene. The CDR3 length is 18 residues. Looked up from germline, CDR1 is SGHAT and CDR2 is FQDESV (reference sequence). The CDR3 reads CASSLRVTTGELLNEQFF. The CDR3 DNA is TGTGCCAGCAGCTTGCGGGTAACGACAGGGGAACTATTAAATGAGCAGTTCTTC.

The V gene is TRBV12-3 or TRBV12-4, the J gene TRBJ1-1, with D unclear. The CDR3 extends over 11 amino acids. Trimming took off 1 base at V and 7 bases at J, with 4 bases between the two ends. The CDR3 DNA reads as TGTGCCAGCAGTTTAGGGGATGAAGCTTTCTTT. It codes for CASSLGDEAFF.

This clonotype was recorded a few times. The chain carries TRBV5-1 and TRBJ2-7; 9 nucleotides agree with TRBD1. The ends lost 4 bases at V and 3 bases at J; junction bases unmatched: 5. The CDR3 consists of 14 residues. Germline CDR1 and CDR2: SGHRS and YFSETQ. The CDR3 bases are TGCGCCAGCAGCCTCCGGGACAGGGTCTACGAGCAGTACTTC. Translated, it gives CASSLRDRVYEQYF.

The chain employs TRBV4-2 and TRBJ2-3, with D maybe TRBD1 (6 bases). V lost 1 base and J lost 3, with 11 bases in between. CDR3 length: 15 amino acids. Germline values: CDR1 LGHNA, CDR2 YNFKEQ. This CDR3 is CASSQGAQGTDTQYF. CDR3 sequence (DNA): TGTGCCAGCAGCCAAGGGGCCCAGGGGACAGATACGCAGTATTTT.

CDR3 nucleotide sequence: TGCGCCAGCAGCTTGGGTTGGGACTACGAGCAGTACGTC. Residues: CASSLGWDYEQYV. This chain uses TRBV5-1 with TRBJ2-7; D remains unclear. Trimming took 0 bases from V and 3 from J, leaving 7 bases between them. The germline V gene has CDR1 SGHRS and CDR2 YFSETQ. The CDR3 contains 13 residues.

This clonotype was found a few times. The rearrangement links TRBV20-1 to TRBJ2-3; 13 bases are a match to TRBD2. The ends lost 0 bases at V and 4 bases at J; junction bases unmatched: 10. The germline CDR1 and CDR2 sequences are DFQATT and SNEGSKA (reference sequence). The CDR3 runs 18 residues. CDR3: CSARDKRLAGGPPDTQYF. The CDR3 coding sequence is TGCAGTGCTAGAGATAAGAGACTAGCGGGGGGCCCTCCAGATACGCAGTATTTT.

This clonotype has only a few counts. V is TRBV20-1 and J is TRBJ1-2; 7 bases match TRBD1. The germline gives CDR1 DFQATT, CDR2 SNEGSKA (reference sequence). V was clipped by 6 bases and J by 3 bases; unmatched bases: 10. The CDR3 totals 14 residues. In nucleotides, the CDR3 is TGCAGTGCCGCAACAGGGGATGCGGACTATGGCTACACCTTC. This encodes CSAATGDADYGYTF.

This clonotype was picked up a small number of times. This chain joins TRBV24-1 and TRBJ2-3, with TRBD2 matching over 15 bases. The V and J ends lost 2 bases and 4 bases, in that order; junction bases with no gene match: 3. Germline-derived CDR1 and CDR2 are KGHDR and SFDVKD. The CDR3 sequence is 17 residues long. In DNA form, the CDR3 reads TGTGCCACCAGTGATTGGACTAGCGGGGGGGCCCCAGATACGCAGTATTTT. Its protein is CATSDWTSGGAPDTQYF.

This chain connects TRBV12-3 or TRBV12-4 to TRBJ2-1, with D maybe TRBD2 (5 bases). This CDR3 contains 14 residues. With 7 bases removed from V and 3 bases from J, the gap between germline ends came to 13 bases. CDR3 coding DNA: TGTGCCAGCACCCTGGACTCCCACTACAATGAGCAGTTCTTC. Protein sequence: CASTLDSHYNEQFF.

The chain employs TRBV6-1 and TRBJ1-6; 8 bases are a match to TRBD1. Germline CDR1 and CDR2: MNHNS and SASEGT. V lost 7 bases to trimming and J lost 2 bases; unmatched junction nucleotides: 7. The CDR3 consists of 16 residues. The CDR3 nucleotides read TGTGCCAGCAAATTGGACAGGGACACCTATAATTCACCCCTCCACTTT. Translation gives CASKLDRDTYNSPLHF.

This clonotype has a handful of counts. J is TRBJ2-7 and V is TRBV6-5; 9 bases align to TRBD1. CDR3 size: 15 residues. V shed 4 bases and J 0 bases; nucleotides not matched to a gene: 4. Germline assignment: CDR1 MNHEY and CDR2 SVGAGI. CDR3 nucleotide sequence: TGTGCCAGCAGTTTGGGGACAGGGAGCTCCTACGAGCAGTACGTC. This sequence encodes CASSLGTGSSYEQYV.

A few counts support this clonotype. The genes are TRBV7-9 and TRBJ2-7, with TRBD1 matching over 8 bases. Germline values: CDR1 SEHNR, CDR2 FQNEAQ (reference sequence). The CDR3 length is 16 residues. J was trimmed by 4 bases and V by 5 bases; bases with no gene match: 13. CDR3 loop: CASSEKGTGPRYEQYF. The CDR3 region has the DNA TGTGCCAGCAGCGAGAAGGGGACAGGCCCTAGATACGAGCAGTACTTC.

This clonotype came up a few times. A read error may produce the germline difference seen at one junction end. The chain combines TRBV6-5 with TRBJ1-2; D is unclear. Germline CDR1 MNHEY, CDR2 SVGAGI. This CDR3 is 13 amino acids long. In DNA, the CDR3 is TGTGCCAGCAGCTACTCGGACCTTCGGGGCTACACCTTC. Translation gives CASSYSDLRGYTF.

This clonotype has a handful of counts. The CDR3 reads CASSSGTGGSETQYF. The CDR3 bases are TGTGCCAGCAGCTCCGGGACAGGGGGCAGTGAGACCCAGTACTTC. The chain is built from TRBV13 and TRBJ2-5; the match to TRBD1 covers 12 bases. The germline gives CDR1 PRHDT, CDR2 FYEKMQ (reference sequence). This CDR3 contains 15 residues. V lost 4 bases, J lost 5 bases, and 5 bases stayed unmatched. Full variable domain (missing parts from reference TRBV13 and TRBJ2-5): AAGVIQSPRHLIKEKRETATLKCYPIPRHDTVYWYQQGPGQDPQFLISFYEKMQSDKGSIPDRFSAQQFSDYHSELNMSSLELGDSALYFCASSSGTGGSETQYFGPGTRLLVL.

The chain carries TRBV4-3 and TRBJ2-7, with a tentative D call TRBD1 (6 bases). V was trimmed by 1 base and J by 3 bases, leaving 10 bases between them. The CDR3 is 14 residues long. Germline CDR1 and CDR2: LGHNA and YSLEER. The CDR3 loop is CASSQVQGSYEQYV. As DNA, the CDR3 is TGCGCCAGCAGCCAAGTTCAGGGGAGCTACGAGCAGTACGTC.

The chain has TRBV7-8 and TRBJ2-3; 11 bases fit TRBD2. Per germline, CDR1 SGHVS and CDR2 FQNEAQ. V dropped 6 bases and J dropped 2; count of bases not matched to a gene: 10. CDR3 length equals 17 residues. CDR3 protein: CASRNLAGGSLTDTQYF. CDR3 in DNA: TGTGCCAGCAGAAATCTAGCGGGGGGATCCCTCACAGATACGCAGTATTTT.